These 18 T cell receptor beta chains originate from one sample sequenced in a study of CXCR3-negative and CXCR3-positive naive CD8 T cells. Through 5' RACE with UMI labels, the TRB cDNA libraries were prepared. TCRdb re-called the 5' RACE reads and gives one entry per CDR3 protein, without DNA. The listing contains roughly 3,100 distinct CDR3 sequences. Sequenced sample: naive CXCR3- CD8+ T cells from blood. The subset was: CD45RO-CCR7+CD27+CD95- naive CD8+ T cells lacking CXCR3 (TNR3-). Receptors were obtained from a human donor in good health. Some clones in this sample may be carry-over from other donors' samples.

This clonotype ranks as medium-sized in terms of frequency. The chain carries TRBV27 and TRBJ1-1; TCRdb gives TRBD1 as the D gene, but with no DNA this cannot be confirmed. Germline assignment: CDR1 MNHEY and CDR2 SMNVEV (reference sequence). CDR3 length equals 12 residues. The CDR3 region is CASTGGMAEAFF.

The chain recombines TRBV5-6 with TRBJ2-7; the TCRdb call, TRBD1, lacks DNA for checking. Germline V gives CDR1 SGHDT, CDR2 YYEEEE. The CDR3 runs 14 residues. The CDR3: CASSLRGQTYEQYF.

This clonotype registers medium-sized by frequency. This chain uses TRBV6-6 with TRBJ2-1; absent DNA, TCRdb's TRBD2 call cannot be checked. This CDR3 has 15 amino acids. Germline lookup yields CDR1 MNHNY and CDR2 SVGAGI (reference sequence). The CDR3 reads CASRGDLAGDNEQFF.

The CDR3: CASTVGGYNEQFF. The chain has TRBV5-1 and TRBJ2-1. The CDR3 spans 13 residues. In germline, CDR1 is SGHRS, CDR2 YFSETQ.

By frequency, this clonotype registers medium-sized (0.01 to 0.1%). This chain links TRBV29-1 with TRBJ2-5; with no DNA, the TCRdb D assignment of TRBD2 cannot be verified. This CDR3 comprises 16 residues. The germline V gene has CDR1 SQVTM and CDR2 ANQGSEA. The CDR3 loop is CSVEDAGGTDEETQYF.

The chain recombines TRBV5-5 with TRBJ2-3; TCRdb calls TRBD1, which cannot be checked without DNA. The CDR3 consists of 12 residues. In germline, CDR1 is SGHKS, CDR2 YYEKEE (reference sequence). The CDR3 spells CAVQGAGDTQYF.

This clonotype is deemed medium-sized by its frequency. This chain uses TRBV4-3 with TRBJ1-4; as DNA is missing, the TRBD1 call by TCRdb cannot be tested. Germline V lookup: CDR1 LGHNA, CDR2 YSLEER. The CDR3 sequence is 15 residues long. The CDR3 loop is CASSQASAPNEKLFF.

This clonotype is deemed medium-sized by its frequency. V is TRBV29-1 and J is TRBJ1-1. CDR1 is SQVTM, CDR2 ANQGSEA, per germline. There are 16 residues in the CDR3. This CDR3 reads CSVEDGTAAWNTEAFF.

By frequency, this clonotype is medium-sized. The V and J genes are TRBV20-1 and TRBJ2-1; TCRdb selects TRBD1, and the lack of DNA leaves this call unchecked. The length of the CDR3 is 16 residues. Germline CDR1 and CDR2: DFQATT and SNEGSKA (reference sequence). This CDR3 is CSAPDRHTSSYNEQFF.

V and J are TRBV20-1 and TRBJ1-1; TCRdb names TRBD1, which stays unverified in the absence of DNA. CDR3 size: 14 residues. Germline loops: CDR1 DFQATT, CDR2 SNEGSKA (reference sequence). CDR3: CSAEQTGIGTEAFF.

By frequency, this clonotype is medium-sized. The CDR3 region is CSVGGTVNYGYTF. The chain joins TRBV29-1 to TRBJ1-2; TCRdb's D call, TRBD1, is unchecked because there is no DNA. The germline V gene encodes CDR1 SQVTM and CDR2 ANQGSEA. The CDR3 extends over 13 amino acids.

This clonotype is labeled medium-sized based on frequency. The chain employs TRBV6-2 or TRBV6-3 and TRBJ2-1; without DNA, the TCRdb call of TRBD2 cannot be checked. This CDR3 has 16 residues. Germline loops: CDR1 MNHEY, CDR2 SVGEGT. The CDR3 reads CASSPLTSGRLDEQFF.

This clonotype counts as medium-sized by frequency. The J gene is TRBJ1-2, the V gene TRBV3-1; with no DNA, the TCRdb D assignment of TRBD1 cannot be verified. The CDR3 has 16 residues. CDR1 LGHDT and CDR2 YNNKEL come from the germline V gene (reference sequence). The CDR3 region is CASSPTLDRQHYGYTF.

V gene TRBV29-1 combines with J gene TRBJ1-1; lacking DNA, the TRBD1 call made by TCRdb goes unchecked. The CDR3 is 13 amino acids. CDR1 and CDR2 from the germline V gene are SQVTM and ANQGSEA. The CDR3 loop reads CSAGHRGFAEAFF.

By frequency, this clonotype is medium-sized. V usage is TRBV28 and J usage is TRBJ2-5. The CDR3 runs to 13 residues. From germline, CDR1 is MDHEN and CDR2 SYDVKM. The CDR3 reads CASSLGSRETQYF.

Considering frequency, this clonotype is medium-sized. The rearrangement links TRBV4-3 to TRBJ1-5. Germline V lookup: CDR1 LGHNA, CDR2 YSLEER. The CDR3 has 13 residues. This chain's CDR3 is CASSQDEFQPQHF.

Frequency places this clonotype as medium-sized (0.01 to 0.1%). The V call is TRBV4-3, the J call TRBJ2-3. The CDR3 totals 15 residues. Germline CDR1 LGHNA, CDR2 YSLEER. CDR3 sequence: CASSQDSDRWDTQYF.

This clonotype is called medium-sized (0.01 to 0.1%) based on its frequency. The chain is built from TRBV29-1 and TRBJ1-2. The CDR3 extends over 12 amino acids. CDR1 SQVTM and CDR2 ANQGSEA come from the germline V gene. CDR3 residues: CSVVGSNYGYTF.